Following are 5 T cell receptor beta chains from one sample sequenced in a study of blood T cell repertoires in COVID-19 (dated by TCRdb to 2018 to 2021). Library method: the immunoSEQ multiplex PCR assay. TCRdb mirrors the immuneACCESS table, restricted to in-frame sequences. Some clones are absent from its copies; in checked studies, under half trace to an unresolved V gene, and the reason for the others is unknown. The sample includes more than 250,000 clones, with more than 80% observed a single time. The ten largest clones take up over 5% of the sample. The sample consisted of peripheral blood. These receptors all stem from a woman aged 45-65 years with COVID-19, enrolled during active disease.

The genes are TRBV15 and TRBJ2-5; TRBD2 matches 12 bases. The length of the CDR3 is 17 residues. V dropped 0 bases and J dropped 4; count of bases not matched to a gene: 6. Germline CDR1 is LNHNV and CDR2 is YYDKDF (reference sequence). The DNA for the CDR3 is TGTGCCACCAGCAGAGATCCTAGCGGGAGGGCTCGAGAGACCCAGTACTTC. It is translated as CATSRDPSGRARETQYF.

This clone was detected once. The rearrangement links TRBV4-1 to TRBJ2-1; 11 positions agree with TRBD1. V lost 3 bases, J lost 7 bases, and 8 bases stayed unmatched. This CDR3 comprises 16 residues. CDR1 is MGHRA, CDR2 YSYEKL, per germline. The CDR3 here is CASSHIGQGAMNEQFF. The DNA of the CDR3 is TGCGCCAGCAGCCATATCGGACAGGGGGCGATGAATGAGCAGTTCTTC.

The rearrangement links TRBV6-6 to TRBJ2-3, with a weak D call TRBD2 (7 bases). Germline CDR1 is MNHNY and CDR2 is SVGAGI (reference sequence). The CDR3 has 16 residues. Trimming shortened V by 5 bases and J by 2 bases, and 17 bases separated the two germline ends. Here the CDR3 DNA reads TGTGCCAGCAGTCGAGGAGGGGGGAGGGACACAGATACGCAGTATTTT. This codes for CASSRGGGRDTDTQYF.

The rearrangement links TRBV11-2 to TRBJ2-1, with D unresolved. The CDR3 extends over 12 amino acids. With 5 bases removed from V and 5 bases from J, the gap between germline ends came to 7 bases. The germline V gene has CDR1 SGHAT and CDR2 FQNNGV. The CDR3 region has the DNA TGTGCCAGCAGCGCGCAAAACAATGAGCAGTTCTTC. It is translated as CASSAQNNEQFF. The full variable domain, rest sourced from reference TRBV11-2 and TRBJ2-1, is EAGVAQSPRYKIIEKRQSVAFWCNPISGHATLYWYQQILGQGPKLLIQFQNNGVVDDSQLPKDRFSAERLKGVDSTLKIQPAKLEDSAVYLCASSAQNNEQFFGPGTRLTVL.

The CDR3 DNA reads TGTGCCAGTAGTGGACTAGCGGGCCGCGCGAACACCGGGGAGCTGTTTTTT. Translated: CASSGLAGRANTGELFF. The chain carries TRBV19 and TRBJ2-2, with 11 nucleotides matching TRBD2. Trimming at V came to 5 bases and at J to 0 bases, leaving 5 bases not matched to a gene. The CDR3 runs to 17 residues. Germline V gene lookup returns CDR1 LNHDA and CDR2 SQIVND (reference sequence).